This TCR beta chain was sequenced for a study of blood T cell repertoires in COVID-19. Study information: Acute and convalescent COVID-19 samples came from the United States, Italy and Spain. PBMCs, B-cell-depleted T cells, or T cells were the source of the cDNA or gDNA that made up the material.

In the original processing: Amplification from reference gene primers served as the basis for estimated nucleated cell counts. Measured with immunoSEQ multiplex PCR; TCRdb has only the in-frame clones, and not every one. Clonal size and the V and J genes are those of that table, whereas D and trimming came from the DNA. This table holds under 200,000 clones, about nine tenths found once. The V segment lost 6 bases and the J segment 6 bases; nucleotides outside the gene matches: 8. This CDR3 comprises 13 residues. Germline V gene data show CDR1 as SGHNT and CDR2 as YYREEE (reference sequence). The J gene is TRBJ1-1, the V gene TRBV5-4; 7 nucleotides match TRBD1. Sequenced input: peripheral blood. This receptor was obtained from a man younger than 35 with active or convalescent COVID-19. CDR3 in DNA: TGTGCCAGCAAAAGAGGGGGCCAGGCTGAAGCTTTCTTT. As protein: CASKRGGQAEAFF. The variable domain in full, with the rest retrieved from reference TRBV5-4 and TRBJ1-1, is ETGVTQSPTHLIKTRGQQVTLRCSSQSGHNTVSWYQQALGQGPQFIFQYYREEENGRGNFPPRFSGLQFPNYSSELNVNALELDDSALYLCASKRGGQAEAFFGQGTRLTVV.